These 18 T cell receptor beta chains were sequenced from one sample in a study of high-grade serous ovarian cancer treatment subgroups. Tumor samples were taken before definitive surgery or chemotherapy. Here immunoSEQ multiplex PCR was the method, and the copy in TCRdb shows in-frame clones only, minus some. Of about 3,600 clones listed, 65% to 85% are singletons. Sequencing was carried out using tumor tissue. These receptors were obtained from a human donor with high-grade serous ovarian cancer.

The CDR3 is CSVTPGQGKGEAFF. The CDR3 nucleotides read TGCAGCGTGACTCCGGGACAGGGGAAGGGGGAAGCTTTCTTT. J is TRBJ1-1 and V is TRBV29-1, with 10 bases fitting TRBD1. Germline assignment: CDR1 SQVTM and CDR2 ANQGSEA. The CDR3 runs to 14 residues. V shed 6 bases, J shed 8 bases, and the junction held 12 bases outside the gene matches. The full variable domain, completed using reference TRBV29-1 and TRBJ1-1, is SAVISQKPSRDICQRGTSLTIQCQVDSQVTMMFWYRQQPGQSLTLIATANQGSEATYESGFVIDKFPISRPNLTFSTLTVSNMSPEDSSIYLCSVTPGQGKGEAFFGQGTRLTVV.

CDR3 loop: CASSQDRVLGNTEAFF. DNA for the CDR3: TGCGCCAGCAGCCAAGATCGAGTTCTTGGGAACACTGAAGCTTTCTTT. This sequence joins TRBV4-3 and TRBJ1-1; D not certain. The germline V gene encodes CDR1 LGHNA and CDR2 YSLEER. Trimming left V 0 bases short and J 1 base short, with 12 bases between. The CDR3 runs 16 residues.

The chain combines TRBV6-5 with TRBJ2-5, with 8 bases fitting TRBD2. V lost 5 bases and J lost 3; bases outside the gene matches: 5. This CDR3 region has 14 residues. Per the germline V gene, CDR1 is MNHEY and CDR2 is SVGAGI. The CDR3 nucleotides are TGTGCCAGCAGTCCGGGGGGGCATGAAGAGACCCAGTACTTC. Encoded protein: CASSPGGHEETQYF.

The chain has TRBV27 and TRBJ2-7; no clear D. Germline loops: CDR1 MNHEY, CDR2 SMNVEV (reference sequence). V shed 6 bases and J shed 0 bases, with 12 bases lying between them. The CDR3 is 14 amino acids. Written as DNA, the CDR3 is TGTGCCAGCAGGAAGAACCTCCTCTCCTACGAGCAGTACTTC. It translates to CASRKNLLSYEQYF.

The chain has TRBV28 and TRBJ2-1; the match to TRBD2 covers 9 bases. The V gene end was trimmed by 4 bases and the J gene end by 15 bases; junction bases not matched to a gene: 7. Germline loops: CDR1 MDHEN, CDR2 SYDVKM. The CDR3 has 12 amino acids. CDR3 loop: CASSSPSGVRFF. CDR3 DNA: TGTGCCAGCAGTTCACCTAGCGGGGTACGGTTCTTC.

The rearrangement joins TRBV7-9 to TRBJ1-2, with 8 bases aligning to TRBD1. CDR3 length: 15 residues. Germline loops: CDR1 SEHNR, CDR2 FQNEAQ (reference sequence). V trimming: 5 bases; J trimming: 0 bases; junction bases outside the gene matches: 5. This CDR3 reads CASSEGTGTNYGYTF. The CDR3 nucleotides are TGTGCCAGCAGCGAAGGGACAGGTACTAACTATGGCTACACCTTC.

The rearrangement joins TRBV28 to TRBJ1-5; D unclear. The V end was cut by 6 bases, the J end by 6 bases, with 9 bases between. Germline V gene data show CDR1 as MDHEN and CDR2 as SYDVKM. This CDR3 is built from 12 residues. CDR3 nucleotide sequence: TGTGCCAGCAGCACGAGAGGTCAGCCCCAGCATTTT. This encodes CASSTRGQPQHF. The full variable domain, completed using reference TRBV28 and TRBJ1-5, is DVKVTQSSRYLVKRTGEKVFLECVQDMDHENMFWYRQDPGLGLRLIYFSYDVKMKEKGDIPEGYSVSREKKERFSLILESASTNQTSMYLCASSTRGQPQHFGDGTRLSIL.

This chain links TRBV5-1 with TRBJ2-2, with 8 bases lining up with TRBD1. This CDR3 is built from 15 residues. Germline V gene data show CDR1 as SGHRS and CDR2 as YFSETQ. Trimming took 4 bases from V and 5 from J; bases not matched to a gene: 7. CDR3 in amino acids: CASSLGTGGTGELFF. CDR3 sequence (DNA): TGCGCCAGCAGCCTCGGGACAGGAGGGACCGGGGAGCTGTTTTTT.

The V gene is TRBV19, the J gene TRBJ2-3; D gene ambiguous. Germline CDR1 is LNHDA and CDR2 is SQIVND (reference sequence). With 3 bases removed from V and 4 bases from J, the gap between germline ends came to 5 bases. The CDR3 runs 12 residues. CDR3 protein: CASSILADTQYF. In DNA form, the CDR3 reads TGTGCCAGTAGTATCTTAGCAGATACGCAGTATTTT.

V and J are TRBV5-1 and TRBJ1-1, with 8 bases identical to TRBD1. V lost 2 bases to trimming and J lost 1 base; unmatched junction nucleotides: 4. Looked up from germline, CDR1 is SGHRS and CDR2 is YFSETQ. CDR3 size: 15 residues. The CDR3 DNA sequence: TGCGCCAGCAGCTTCACAGGGGGGGGGAACACTGAAGCTTTCTTT. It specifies CASSFTGGGNTEAFF.

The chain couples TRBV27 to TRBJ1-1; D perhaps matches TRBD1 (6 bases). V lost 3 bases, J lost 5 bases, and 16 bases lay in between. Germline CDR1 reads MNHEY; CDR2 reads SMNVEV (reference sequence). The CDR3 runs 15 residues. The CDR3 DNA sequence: TGTGCCAGCAGTTTTTCCCTACAGGGAGGAACTGAAGCTTTCTTT. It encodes CASSFSLQGGTEAFF.

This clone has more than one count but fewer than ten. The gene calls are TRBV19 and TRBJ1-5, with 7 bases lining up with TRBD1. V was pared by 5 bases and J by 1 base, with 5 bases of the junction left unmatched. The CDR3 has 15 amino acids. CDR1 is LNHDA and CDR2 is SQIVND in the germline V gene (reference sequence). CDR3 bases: TGTGCCAGTAGTCACAGGGGAATAAGCAATCAGCCCCAGCATTTT. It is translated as CASSHRGISNQPQHF. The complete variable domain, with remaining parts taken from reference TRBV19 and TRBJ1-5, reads DGGITQSPKYLFRKEGQNVTLSCEQNLNHDAMYWYRQDPGQGLRLIYYSQIVNDFQKGDIAEGYSVSREKKESFPLTVTSAQKNPTAFYLCASSHRGISNQPQHFGDGTRLSIL.

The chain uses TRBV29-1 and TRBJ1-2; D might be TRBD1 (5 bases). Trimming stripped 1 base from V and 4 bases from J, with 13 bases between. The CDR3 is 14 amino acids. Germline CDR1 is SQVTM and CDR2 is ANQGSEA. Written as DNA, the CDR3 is TGCAGCGTTGAAGGGGAGGGACGGATCTATGGCTACACCTTC. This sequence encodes CSVEGEGRIYGYTF.

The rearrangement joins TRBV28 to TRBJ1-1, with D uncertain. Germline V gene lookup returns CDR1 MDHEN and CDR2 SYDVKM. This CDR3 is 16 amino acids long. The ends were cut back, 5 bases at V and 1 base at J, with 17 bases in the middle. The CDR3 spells CASSPHQKRENTEAFF. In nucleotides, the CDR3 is TGTGCCAGCAGTCCACACCAAAAACGGGAGAACACTGAAGCTTTCTTT.

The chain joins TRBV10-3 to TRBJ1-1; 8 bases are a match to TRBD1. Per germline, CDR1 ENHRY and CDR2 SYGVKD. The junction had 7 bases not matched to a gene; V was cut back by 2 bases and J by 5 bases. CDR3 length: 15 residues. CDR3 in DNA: TGTGCCATCAGTGAGGGTGTCAGGGGGCGTACTGAAGCTTTCTTT. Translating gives CAISEGVRGRTEAFF.

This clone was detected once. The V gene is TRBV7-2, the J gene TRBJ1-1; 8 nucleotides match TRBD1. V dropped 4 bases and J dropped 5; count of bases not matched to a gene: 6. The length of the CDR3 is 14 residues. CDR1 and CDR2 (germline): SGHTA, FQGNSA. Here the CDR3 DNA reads TGTGCCAGCAGCTCGACCTACAGGGGGACTGAAGCTTTCTTT. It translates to CASSSTYRGTEAFF.

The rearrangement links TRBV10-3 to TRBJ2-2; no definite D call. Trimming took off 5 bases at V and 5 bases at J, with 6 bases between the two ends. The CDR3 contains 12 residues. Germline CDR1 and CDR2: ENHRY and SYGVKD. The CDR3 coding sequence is TGTGCCATCAGTTTGGGGACCGGGGAGCTGTTTTTT. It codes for CAISLGTGELFF.

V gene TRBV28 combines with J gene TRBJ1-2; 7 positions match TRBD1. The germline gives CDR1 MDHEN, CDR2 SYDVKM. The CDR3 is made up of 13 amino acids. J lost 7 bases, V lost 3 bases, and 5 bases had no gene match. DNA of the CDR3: TGTGCCAGCAGTTTTAGGGACAGACCTGGCTACACCTTC. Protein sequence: CASSFRDRPGYTF.